The 32 T cell receptor beta chains below come from one sample, sequenced in a study of cytomegalovirus exposure and HLA in healthy donors. Assay: immunoSEQ multiplex PCR; the TCRdb copy retains only in-frame clones and omits some. Counted here are tens of thousands of clones, about nine tenths occurring once; the ten biggest clones make up around 8%. The specimen was PBMCs. Every receptor here comes from a woman younger than 30 in good health and CMV-seropositive.

This sequence joins TRBV6-1 and TRBJ2-6; D is unresolved. CDR1 and CDR2 from the germline V gene are MNHNS and SASEGT. The germline V and J ends were trimmed by 2 bases and 1 base, with 3 bases remaining between them. The CDR3 loop spans 14 amino acids. This CDR3 is CASSELSGANVLTF. The CDR3 nucleotides read TGTGCCAGCAGTGAATTATCTGGGGCCAACGTCCTGACTTTC.

The gene calls are TRBV28 and TRBJ2-2; D uncertain. The CDR3 runs to 13 residues. Deletions cut 6 bases from V and 0 bases from J, with 5 bases between. Germline CDR1 is MDHEN and CDR2 is SYDVKM. As DNA, the CDR3 is TGTGCCAGCAGATCAGCGAACACCGGGGAGCTGTTTTTT. This sequence encodes CASRSANTGELFF. Drawing the rest from reference TRBV28 and TRBJ2-2, the complete variable domain is DVKVTQSSRYLVKRTGEKVFLECVQDMDHENMFWYRQDPGLGLRLIYFSYDVKMKEKGDIPEGYSVSREKKERFSLILESASTNQTSMYLCASRSANTGELFFGEGSRLTVL.

This clone has just one count. This sequence joins TRBV5-4 and TRBJ1-1; 8 positions agree with TRBD1. V trimming: 4 bases; J trimming: 5 bases; junction bases outside the gene matches: 10. The germline V gene has CDR1 SGHNT and CDR2 YYREEE (reference sequence). This CDR3 spans 15 amino acids. CDR3: CASSPNRDRLTEAFF. CDR3 nucleotides: TGTGCCAGCAGCCCTAATCGGGACAGGTTGACTGAAGCTTTCTTT.

The chain links TRBV10-3 to TRBJ2-1; a possible D gene is TRBD1 (5 bases). There are 13 residues in the CDR3. V was pared by 7 bases and J by 3 bases, with 10 bases between. Germline assignment: CDR1 ENHRY and CDR2 SYGVKD. CDR3 nucleotide sequence: TGTGCCATCACCCCGACAGTCTACAATGAGCAGTTCTTC. Translated: CAITPTVYNEQFF.

The chain links TRBV28 to TRBJ2-7; D call uncertain. Between the trimmed V and J ends, which lost 2 bases and 5 bases, there was a span of 13 bases. Germline V gives CDR1 MDHEN, CDR2 SYDVKM. CDR3 size: 14 residues. Here the CDR3 DNA reads TGTGCCAGCAGTTTAATCCAGGTGAAGCACGAGCAGTACTTC. The encoded protein is CASSLIQVKHEQYF.

J is TRBJ2-2 and V is TRBV6-1; TRBD1 aligns across 7 bases. Losses at the gene ends were 7 bases for V and 1 base for J; bases not matched to a gene: 6. Germline V gives CDR1 MNHNS, CDR2 SASEGT. CDR3 length: 15 residues. The CDR3 reads CASKMGTVNTGELFF. In DNA form, the CDR3 reads TGTGCCAGCAAAATGGGGACAGTGAACACCGGGGAGCTGTTTTTT.

The chain combines TRBV5-5 with TRBJ2-7, with D perhaps TRBD2 (6 bases). V was clipped by 2 bases and J by 6 bases, with 15 bases between them. The CDR3 length is 14 residues. Germline lookup yields CDR1 SGHKS and CDR2 YYEKEE (reference sequence). Here the CDR3 reads CASSFAGRRVEQYF. The CDR3 nucleotides are TGTGCCAGCAGCTTTGCCGGTCGGAGGGTCGAGCAGTACTTC.

V is TRBV5-1 and J is TRBJ2-5, with D possibly matching TRBD2 (7 bases). This CDR3 has 15 residues. Germline CDR1 is SGHRS and CDR2 is YFSETQ. The V end was cut by 0 bases, the J end by 4 bases, with 13 bases between. CDR3 loop: CASSLEGGPGETQYF. The CDR3 DNA sequence: TGCGCCAGCAGCTTGGAGGGGGGGCCGGGAGAGACCCAGTACTTC.

The gene calls are TRBV7-9 and TRBJ2-5; D not resolved. V was cut by 5 bases and J by 1 base, with 11 bases left in between. The germline CDR1 and CDR2 sequences are SEHNR and FQNEAQ (reference sequence). This CDR3 contains 14 residues. The CDR3 reads CASSPALSQETQYF. CDR3 DNA sequence: TGTGCCAGCAGCCCCGCCCTATCCCAAGAGACCCAGTACTTC.

In this sample, this clone turned up a few times. The CDR3 nucleotides read TGTGCCAGCTCAGGACAGTCCTACGAGCAGTACTTC. It yields the protein CASSGQSYEQYF. The rearrangement joins TRBV18 to TRBJ2-7; D may be TRBD1 (6 bases). Per germline, CDR1 KGHSH and CDR2 LQKENI. Trimming shortened V by 5 bases and J by 1 base, and 6 bases separated the two germline ends. This CDR3 contains 12 residues.

V usage is TRBV6-5 and J usage is TRBJ2-1; 7 bases are shared with TRBD2. The CDR3 is made up of 15 amino acids. The germline V gene encodes CDR1 MNHEY and CDR2 SVGAGI. V dropped 2 bases and J dropped 9; count of bases not matched to a gene: 10. The CDR3 coding sequence is TGTGCCAGCAGTTACCTTTCGGGGGGTACACTTGAGCAGTTCTTC. It specifies CASSYLSGGTLEQFF.

V gene TRBV29-1 combines with J gene TRBJ2-3; TRBD2 is a possible D gene (7 bases). Trimming shortened V by 7 bases and J by 1 base, and 15 bases separated the two germline ends. Per the germline V gene, CDR1 is SQVTM and CDR2 is ANQGSEA. The CDR3 has 14 residues. This CDR3 reads CSALGGAGTDTQYF. For the CDR3, the DNA is TGCAGCGCATTGGGGGGGGCGGGCACAGATACGCAGTATTTT.

The CDR3 bases are TGTGCCAGCAGCTTAGGGGATAGTGGCTACACCTTC. It codes for CASSLGDSGYTF. The V and J genes are TRBV4-2 and TRBJ1-2, with a tentative D call TRBD1 (5 bases). This CDR3 has 12 amino acids. V was shortened by 5 bases and J by 7 bases, with 11 bases between the two germline ends. Germline V gene sequence: CDR1 LGHNA, CDR2 YNFKEQ.

The chain employs TRBV7-2 and TRBJ2-3; tentatively, D is TRBD2 (7 bases). Trimming pared 7 bases from V and 4 bases from J, leaving 21 bases between. This CDR3 has 16 amino acids. Germline CDR1 reads SGHTA; CDR2 reads FQGNSA. The CDR3 here is CASTLLPGGAADTQYF. The CDR3 DNA reads as TGTGCCAGCACCCTCCTCCCTGGGGGGGCCGCAGATACGCAGTATTTT.

The CDR3 nucleotides read TGTGCCAGCCGCCCGAAGGACAGGATTAACTATGGCTACACCTTC. Its translation is CASRPKDRINYGYTF. The V call is TRBV5-4, the J call TRBJ1-2; 7 bases fit TRBD1. The V segment lost 7 bases and the J segment 1 base; nucleotides outside the gene matches: 10. The CDR3 has 15 amino acids. Germline V gives CDR1 SGHNT, CDR2 YYREEE (reference sequence). The full variable domain, completed using reference TRBV5-4 and TRBJ1-2, is ETGVTQSPTHLIKTRGQQVTLRCSSQSGHNTVSWYQQALGQGPQFIFQYYREEENGRGNFPPRFSGLQFPNYSSELNVNALELDDSALYLCASRPKDRINYGYTFGSGTRLTVV.

The chain joins TRBV5-6 to TRBJ1-2, with 7 bases fitting TRBD1. Germline CDR1 SGHDT, CDR2 YYEEEE. J was trimmed by 6 bases and V by 5 bases; bases with no gene match: 13. The CDR3 runs 15 residues. The CDR3, as DNA: TGTGCCAGCAGACCCCGACAGGGAAGGAGCCATGGCTACACCTTC. Translation: CASRPRQGRSHGYTF.

This chain links TRBV6-5 with TRBJ2-1; TRBD1 aligns across 7 bases. Germline V lookup: CDR1 MNHEY, CDR2 SVGAGI. This CDR3 is 15 amino acids long. With V trimmed by 4 bases and J by 7 bases, 10 bases remained unmatched. The CDR3 DNA sequence: TGTGCCAGCAGTTCCGGGACAGCCAAGGGGAATGAGCAGTTCTTC. Its translation is CASSSGTAKGNEQFF.

The chain joins TRBV2 to TRBJ2-5; 16 bases are shared with TRBD2. Germline V lookup: CDR1 SNHLY, CDR2 FYNNEI. The CDR3 sequence is 16 residues long. Trimming took 0 bases from V and 14 from J; bases not matched to a gene: 9. For the CDR3, the DNA is TGTGCCAGCAGTGAAGCGCGAGGGACTAGCGGGGGGGCTACCTACTTC. As protein: CASSEARGTSGGATYF.

This rearrangement joins TRBV4-3 to TRBJ2-2; possible D gene TRBD1, 6 bases. V gave up 5 bases and J gave up 4 bases, with 11 bases separating them. There are 14 residues in the CDR3. Germline V gene sequence: CDR1 LGHNA, CDR2 YSLEER. CDR3 amino acids: CASSYRDITGELFF. The CDR3 nucleotides are TGCGCCAGCAGCTACCGGGACATCACCGGGGAGCTGTTTTTT.

V is TRBV29-1 and J is TRBJ1-2, with 10 bases identical to TRBD1. The CDR3 has 15 amino acids. V shed 5 bases, J shed 3 bases, and the junction held 9 bases outside the gene matches. The germline V gene encodes CDR1 SQVTM and CDR2 ANQGSEA. The CDR3, as DNA: TGCAGCGTTACTCGACAGGGGGCGGGGGACTATGGCTACACCTTC. It is translated as CSVTRQGAGDYGYTF. The entire variable domain, with the rest obtained from reference TRBV29-1 and TRBJ1-2, is as follows: SAVISQKPSRDICQRGTSLTIQCQVDSQVTMMFWYRQQPGQSLTLIATANQGSEATYESGFVIDKFPISRPNLTFSTLTVSNMSPEDSSIYLCSVTRQGAGDYGYTFGSGTRLTVV.

The chain combines TRBV7-3 with TRBJ1-1; the D gene is possibly TRBD1 (6 bases). Per the germline V gene, CDR1 is SGHTA and CDR2 is FQGTGA. This CDR3 has 14 amino acids. Deletions cut 5 bases from V and 4 bases from J, with 14 bases between. The CDR3 loop reads CASSLQGMGTEAFF. For the CDR3, the DNA is TGTGCCAGCAGCCTACAGGGAATGGGCACTGAAGCTTTCTTT.

The rearrangement uses TRBV6-5 and TRBJ2-7, with D tentatively TRBD1 (8 bases). The CDR3 is 15 amino acids. V was clipped by 7 bases and J by 0 bases, with 16 bases between them. The germline gives CDR1 MNHEY, CDR2 SVGAGI. The CDR3 region has the DNA TGTGCCAGCACCGGACAGGGAGGGAGCTCCTACGAGCAGTACTTC. This sequence encodes CASTGQGGSSYEQYF.

The rearrangement joins TRBV7-2 to TRBJ1-4; perhaps TRBD1 as D (5 bases). V was pared by 2 bases and J by 8 bases, with 12 bases between. The germline V gene encodes CDR1 SGHTA and CDR2 FQGNSA. CDR3 length: 14 amino acids. For the CDR3, the DNA is TGTGCCAGCAGCTTATTCCCGGGGGACGAAAAACTGTTTTTT. This translates into CASSLFPGDEKLFF.

This chain links TRBV11-2 with TRBJ1-1; no clear D. Per the germline V gene, CDR1 is SGHAT and CDR2 is FQNNGV. V dropped 1 base and J dropped 11 bases, with 11 bases sitting between them. This CDR3 contains 12 residues. This chain's CDR3 is CASSLAPMQAFF. DNA of the CDR3: TGTGCCAGCAGCTTAGCACCGATGCAGGCTTTCTTT.

This clone was detected only once. V and J are TRBV5-8 and TRBJ1-5; D may be TRBD1 (6 bases). This CDR3 spans 16 amino acids. V lost 1 base and J lost 7, with 18 bases in between. CDR1 and CDR2 (germline): SGHTS, YDEGEE. The CDR3 DNA is TGTGCCAGCAGCTTGCTTGGCAGGGGAGTGAACCAGCCCCAGCATTTT. It is translated as CASSLLGRGVNQPQHF.

The chain recombines TRBV28 with TRBJ1-4; 8 nucleotides line up with TRBD1. The germline gives CDR1 MDHEN, CDR2 SYDVKM. The V segment lost 7 bases and the J segment 5 bases; nucleotides outside the gene matches: 6. The CDR3 consists of 14 residues. The DNA for the CDR3 is TGTGCCAGCATCCAACAGGGGGGGAATGAAAAACTGTTTTTT. It encodes CASIQQGGNEKLFF.

The chain recombines TRBV18 with TRBJ2-3; 8 nucleotides align to TRBD1. The CDR3 runs 16 residues. CDR1 is KGHSH and CDR2 is LQKENI in the germline V gene. The ends lost 3 bases at V and 0 bases at J; junction bases unmatched: 5. CDR3 bases: TGTGCCAGCTCACCCCGGACAGGGACCAGCACAGATACGCAGTATTTT. It yields the protein CASSPRTGTSTDTQYF.

V is TRBV5-8 and J is TRBJ2-2, with 15 bases lining up with TRBD2. The CDR3 loop spans 17 amino acids. The germline gives CDR1 SGHTS, CDR2 YDEGEE. The V segment lost 4 bases and the J segment 2 bases; nucleotides outside the gene matches: 3. CDR3 DNA: TGTGCCAGCAGCACGGGACTAGCGGGGGGTAACACCGGGGAGCTGTTTTTT. It translates to CASSTGLAGGNTGELFF. Combining the CDR3 with reference TRBV5-8 and TRBJ2-2 gives the whole variable domain EAGVTQSPTHLIKTRGQQATLRCSPISGHTSVYWYQQALGLGLQFLLWYDEGEERNRGNFPPRFSGRQFPNYSSELNVNALELEDSALYLCASSTGLAGGNTGELFFGEGSRLTVL.

This clone has only a few counts. The gene calls are TRBV18 and TRBJ2-7; 8 bases fit TRBD2. The CDR3 is made up of 14 amino acids. V was pared by 3 bases and J by 4 bases, with 5 bases of the junction left unmatched. Germline loops: CDR1 KGHSH, CDR2 LQKENI. This chain's CDR3 is CASSPSGGRYEQYF. The CDR3 nucleotides read TGTGCCAGCTCACCGTCGGGGGGGCGGTACGAGCAGTACTTC.

This clone was observed once. This chain joins TRBV27 and TRBJ2-3, with D possibly being TRBD2 (5 bases). With 3 bases removed from V and 11 bases from J, the gap between germline ends came to 21 bases. Germline V gene lookup returns CDR1 MNHEY and CDR2 SMNVEV (reference sequence). The CDR3 extends over 15 amino acids. The CDR3 sequence is CASSFRRGSGSGQYF. Written as DNA, the CDR3 is TGTGCCAGCAGTTTTAGACGGGGTTCAGGCTCGGGGCAGTATTTT.

The genes are TRBV19 and TRBJ2-7, with 10 bases lining up with TRBD2. This CDR3 contains 15 residues. After removal of 2 bases from V and 1 base from J, the junction contained 2 bases not matched to a gene. The V gene's germline CDR1 is LNHDA and CDR2 SQIVND (reference sequence). CDR3 residues: CASSISSGRSYEQYF. The CDR3 DNA reads as TGTGCCAGTAGTATATCTAGCGGGAGATCCTACGAGCAGTACTTC.

V gene TRBV25-1 combines with J gene TRBJ1-4; 9 nucleotides align to TRBD1. V gave up 2 bases and J gave up 8 bases; unmatched junction bases: 12. From germline, CDR1 is MGHDK and CDR2 SYGVNS. This CDR3 is 17 amino acids long. CDR3 coding DNA: TGTGCCAGCAGTGAACTAAAGGGACAGGGACGAGGGGAAAAACTGTTTTTT. Translation gives CASSELKGQGRGEKLFF.